The 17 T cell receptor beta chains given below trace back to one sample, sequenced in a study of OX40 agonist ivuxolimab in advanced cancers. TCRdb's table, derived via immunoSEQ multiplex PCR, lists solely in-frame clones and lacks some. Among tens of thousands of clones, nearly 80% were seen once, and the ten largest hold roughly 12%. This sample comprised CD4+ or CD8+ T cells sorted from blood, obtained in a trial of the OX40 agonist ivuxolimab. These receptors came from an adult with an advanced solid tumor such as melanoma, head and neck, liver or kidney cancer.

V usage is TRBV5-6 and J usage is TRBJ1-5; maybe TRBD1 (5 bases). Deletions cut 3 bases from V and 2 bases from J, with 9 bases between. The CDR3 sequence is 14 residues long. The V gene's germline CDR1 is SGHDT and CDR2 YYEEEE. The CDR3 DNA follows: TGTGCCAGCAGCTACAGGAGGGGCAATCAGCCCCAGCATTTT. It yields the protein CASSYRRGNQPQHF.

The chain recombines TRBV5-1 with TRBJ1-4; D uncertain. In germline, CDR1 is SGHRS, CDR2 YFSETQ. The CDR3 contains 15 residues. With 1 base removed from V and 5 bases from J, the gap between germline ends came to 12 bases. The CDR3 spells CASSLSPGRNEKLFF. CDR3 bases: TGCGCCAGCAGCTTGTCGCCAGGAAGAAATGAAAAACTGTTTTTT.

This sequence joins TRBV7-9 and TRBJ2-1; 8 positions agree with TRBD2. CDR1 is SEHNR and CDR2 is FQNEAQ in the germline V gene (reference sequence). Losses at the gene ends were 2 bases for V and 6 bases for J; bases not matched to a gene: 6. The CDR3 consists of 15 residues. CDR3 bases: TGTGCCAGCAGCTTACCGTTAGCGGGAACCAATGAGCAGTTCTTC. It codes for CASSLPLAGTNEQFF.

V and J are TRBV5-1 and TRBJ1-1; D is unclear. The CDR3 extends over 15 amino acids. The germline gives CDR1 SGHRS, CDR2 YFSETQ. Trimming pared 2 bases from V and 1 base from J, leaving 12 bases between. CDR3 amino acids: CASSFGLSRNTEAFF. The CDR3, as DNA: TGCGCCAGCAGCTTCGGACTGAGTCGGAACACTGAAGCTTTCTTT.

CDR3 region: CASSLLDTDTQYF. CDR3 in DNA: TGTGCCAGCAGCTTATTGGACACGGATACGCAGTATTTT. The V and J genes are TRBV7-2 and TRBJ2-3; a possible D gene is TRBD1 (5 bases). Between the trimmed V and J ends, which lost 2 bases and 6 bases, there was a span of 9 bases. Germline V gene sequence: CDR1 SGHTA, CDR2 FQGNSA. The CDR3 sequence is 13 residues long.

This clone occurred a few times. This chain uses TRBV5-4 with TRBJ1-6, with 11 bases aligning to TRBD1. Germline CDR1 SGHNT, CDR2 YYREEE (reference sequence). CDR3 size: 16 residues. The J segment lost 7 bases and the V segment lost 3 bases, leaving 6 bases of the junction unmatched. CDR3 sequence reads: CASSSGTGGQNSPLHF. The CDR3 coding sequence is TGTGCCAGCAGCTCGGGGACAGGGGGTCAGAATTCACCCCTCCACTTT.

This rearrangement joins TRBV6-6 to TRBJ1-5, with D uncertain. This CDR3 spans 14 amino acids. The V end lost 3 bases, the J end lost 3 bases, and 9 bases lay between the germline ends. The germline CDR1 and CDR2 sequences are MNHNY and SVGAGI (reference sequence). CDR3 in amino acids: CASSYGRHNQPQHF. CDR3 DNA sequence: TGTGCCAGCAGTTATGGGCGGCACAATCAGCCCCAGCATTTT.

The chain has TRBV20-1 and TRBJ1-1; D unresolved. CDR1 and CDR2 (germline): DFQATT, SNEGSKA (reference sequence). The CDR3 is 11 amino acids. V gave up 7 bases and J gave up 3 bases, with 9 bases separating them. CDR3 bases: TGCAGTGTGAAGGGTTACACTGAAGCTTTCTTT. This gives the protein CSVKGYTEAFF.

This clone has a handful of counts. This chain links TRBV5-5 with TRBJ1-6, with a tentative D call TRBD1 (5 bases). The V gene lost 1 base and the J gene lost 5 bases, with 10 bases spanning the gap. Germline V lookup: CDR1 SGHKS, CDR2 YYEKEE (reference sequence). CDR3 size: 15 residues. The CDR3 coding sequence is TGTGCCAGCAGCTTGCGACAGATGGATAATTCACCCCTCCACTTT. Amino acid sequence: CASSLRQMDNSPLHF.

This chain joins TRBV9 and TRBJ1-3; TRBD1 is a possible D gene (6 bases). V gave up 0 bases and J gave up 0 bases, with 10 bases separating them. The CDR3 is made up of 16 amino acids. CDR1 SGDLS and CDR2 YYNGEE come from the germline V gene. The CDR3 DNA follows: TGTGCCAGCAGCGTAGCAGGGGCGCTCTCTGGAAACACCATATATTTT. This encodes CASSVAGALSGNTIYF.

The chain joins TRBV30 to TRBJ2-1, with D maybe TRBD2 (7 bases). Trimming shortened V by 0 bases and J by 5 bases, and 14 bases separated the two germline ends. Looked up from germline, CDR1 is GTSNPN and CDR2 is SVGIG (reference sequence). The CDR3 totals 15 residues. The CDR3 region is CAWSVSGGPNNEQFF. As DNA, the CDR3 is TGTGCCTGGAGTGTATCCGGGGGGCCTAACAATGAGCAGTTCTTC.

The J gene is TRBJ2-3, the V gene TRBV7-6; D may be TRBD2 (6 bases). Per germline, CDR1 SGHVS and CDR2 FNYEAQ. The CDR3 sequence is 14 residues long. V shed 1 base and J shed 4 bases, with 9 bases lying between them. DNA of the CDR3: TGTGCCAGCAGCTTAGGGGGAGGTGCAGATACGCAGTATTTT. Its protein is CASSLGGGADTQYF.

The chain carries TRBV29-1 and TRBJ2-6; D gene uncertain. V dropped 5 bases and J dropped 0 bases, with 5 bases sitting between them. Per germline, CDR1 SQVTM and CDR2 ANQGSEA. This CDR3 has 13 amino acids. CDR3 bases: TGCAGCGTTCAAATCTCTGGGGCCAACGTCCTGACTTTC. It translates to CSVQISGANVLTF.

This clone has just one count. V is TRBV7-3 and J is TRBJ2-3, with 8 bases lining up with TRBD2. Germline values: CDR1 SGHTA, CDR2 FQGTGA. The length of the CDR3 is 12 residues. Losses at the gene ends were 5 bases for V and 8 bases for J; bases not matched to a gene: 3. CDR3 sequence: CASSRSGGTQYF. The CDR3 nucleotides are TGTGCCAGCAGCCGAAGCGGGGGTACGCAGTATTTT. Combining the CDR3 with reference TRBV7-3 and TRBJ2-3 gives the whole variable domain GAGVSQTPSNKVTEKGKYVELRCDPISGHTALYWYRQSLGQGPEFLIYFQGTGAADDSGLPNDRFFAVRPEGSVSTLKIQRTERGDSAVYLCASSRSGGTQYFGPGTRLTVL.

This chain uses TRBV7-9 with TRBJ2-7; TRBD2 matches 9 bases. Germline V gene sequence: CDR1 SEHNR, CDR2 FQNEAQ (reference sequence). Losses at the gene ends were 4 bases for V and 3 bases for J; bases not matched to a gene: 10. The CDR3 sequence is 16 residues long. The CDR3 DNA sequence: TGTGCCAGCAGCTCGGGGGACGGGACTAGCAGCTACGAGCAGTACTTC. This gives the protein CASSSGDGTSSYEQYF.

This rearrangement joins TRBV5-1 to TRBJ2-2; D might be TRBD1 or TRBD2, each matching 6 bases. V lost 0 bases, J lost 6 bases, and 18 bases lay in between. In germline, CDR1 is SGHRS, CDR2 YFSETQ. The CDR3 has 17 amino acids. CDR3: CASSLVGAGASAGELFF. The CDR3, as DNA: TGCGCCAGCAGCTTGGTAGGGGCAGGGGCTAGCGCCGGGGAGCTGTTTTTT.

The chain is built from TRBV30 and TRBJ2-5, with D possibly TRBD1 on 5 matching bases. This CDR3 is built from 14 residues. Germline CDR1 and CDR2: GTSNPN and SVGIG (reference sequence). V lost 0 bases and J lost 4, with 12 bases in between. CDR3 in DNA: TGTGCCTGGAGTGTAGGGGCTACTACAGAGACCCAGTACTTC. It specifies CAWSVGATTETQYF. Based on the CDR3 plus reference TRBV30 and TRBJ2-5, the full variable domain is SQTIHQWPATLVQPVGSPLSLECTVEGTSNPNLYWYRQAAGRGLQLLFYSVGIGQISSEVPQNLSASRPQDRQFILSSKKLLLSDSGFYLCAWSVGATTETQYFGPGTRLLVL.